The 13 T cell receptor beta chains below all came from one sample that was sequenced in a study of OX40 agonist ivuxolimab in advanced cancers. Using immunoSEQ multiplex PCR, the repertoire was profiled, and TCRdb retains in-frame clones only, with some absent. The data show around 100,000 clones, approximately 90% seen once. The sequences come from CD4+ or CD8+ T cells sorted from blood, collected in a trial of the OX40 agonist ivuxolimab. These receptors were taken from an adult with an advanced solid tumor such as melanoma, head and neck, liver or kidney cancer.

The V and J genes are TRBV6-6 and TRBJ2-1; 10 bases are shared with TRBD2. V was pared by 6 bases and J by 4 bases, with 9 bases of the junction left unmatched. CDR3 length: 16 amino acids. Germline V lookup: CDR1 MNHNY, CDR2 SVGAGI (reference sequence). The CDR3 loop reads CASRNLAGVEYNEQFF. CDR3 nucleotides: TGTGCCAGCAGAAATCTAGCGGGAGTTGAGTACAATGAGCAGTTCTTC.

The chain uses TRBV14 and TRBJ2-7; D is undetermined. Germline V gene lookup returns CDR1 SGHDN and CDR2 FVKESK. This CDR3 contains 12 residues. V lost 3 bases, J lost 4 bases, and 7 bases lay in between. The CDR3 DNA follows: TGTGCCAGCAGCCACTCCGTATACGAGCAGTACTTC. Translation gives CASSHSVYEQYF.

The genes are TRBV19 and TRBJ2-6; D perhaps matches TRBD2 (5 bases). CDR3 length: 17 amino acids. Germline CDR1 and CDR2: LNHDA and SQIVND (reference sequence). Trimming left V 1 base short and J 1 base short, with 11 bases between. In DNA form, the CDR3 reads TGTGCCAGTAGTATAGGCCGGGGAGTTTCTGGGGCCAACGTCCTGACTTTC. Translating it yields CASSIGRGVSGANVLTF.

This clone was recorded a few times. The V gene is TRBV9, the J gene TRBJ2-2; no definite D call. This CDR3 is 14 amino acids long. V shed 3 bases and J shed 0 bases, with 6 bases lying between them. The germline CDR1 and CDR2 sequences are SGDLS and YYNGEE. The CDR3 DNA reads TGTGCCAGCAGCGGGCTCGCGAACACCGGGGAGCTGTTTTTT. Translated, it gives CASSGLANTGELFF.

The rearrangement uses TRBV7-6 and TRBJ2-7; 7 nucleotides align to TRBD1. Trimming at V came to 5 bases and at J to 2 bases, leaving 9 bases not matched to a gene. CDR3 length equals 15 residues. Looked up from germline, CDR1 is SGHVS and CDR2 is FNYEAQ. CDR3 sequence: CASSPQTGSTYEQYF. The CDR3 DNA reads as TGTGCCAGCAGCCCCCAGACAGGGTCTACCTACGAGCAGTACTTC. The whole variable domain, filled in from reference TRBV7-6 and TRBJ2-7, reads GAGVSQSPRYKVTKRGQDVALRCDPISGHVSLYWYRQALGQGPEFLTYFNYEAQQDKSGLPNDRFSAERPEGSISTLTIQRTEQRDSAMYRCASSPQTGSTYEQYFGPGTRLTVT.

The chain uses TRBV7-2 and TRBJ1-1; no reliable D call. Germline CDR1 is SGHTA and CDR2 is FQGNSA. This CDR3 is 14 amino acids long. V was clipped by 5 bases and J by 0 bases, with 10 bases between them. The CDR3 here is CASSLAYMNTEAFF. CDR3 nucleotide sequence: TGTGCCAGCAGCCTCGCGTACATGAACACTGAAGCTTTCTTT.

The chain has TRBV7-8 and TRBJ2-5; D ambiguous. Germline lookup yields CDR1 SGHVS and CDR2 FQNEAQ. This CDR3 has 13 amino acids. The V and J ends lost 2 bases and 5 bases respectively, with 9 bases between them. The CDR3 nucleotides are TGTGCCAGCAGCTTAAATGCTAGGGAGACCCAGTACTTC. This codes for CASSLNARETQYF.

V usage is TRBV5-1 and J usage is TRBJ2-7; D gene uncertain. The CDR3 has 14 residues. V dropped 0 bases and J dropped 6 bases, with 13 bases sitting between them. Germline CDR1 and CDR2: SGHRS and YFSETQ. The chain's CDR3 is CASSLADQGFEQYF. The CDR3 nucleotides read TGCGCCAGCAGCTTGGCGGACCAAGGGTTCGAGCAGTACTTC. The variable domain in full, completed from reference TRBV5-1 and TRBJ2-7, reads KAGVTQTPRYLIKTRGQQVTLSCSPISGHRSVSWYQQTPGQGLQFLFEYFSETQRNKGNFPGRFSGRQFSNSRSEMNVSTLELGDSALYLCASSLADQGFEQYFGPGTRLTVT.

The chain uses TRBV5-1 and TRBJ2-1; D uncertain. The V gene's germline CDR1 is SGHRS and CDR2 YFSETQ. With 2 bases removed from V and 0 bases from J, the gap between germline ends came to 15 bases. The CDR3 contains 17 residues. The CDR3 nucleotides read TGCGCCAGCAGCTTTGGGTACAGCGTTACCTCCTACAATGAGCAGTTCTTC. This encodes CASSFGYSVTSYNEQFF.

V and J are TRBV18 and TRBJ2-7; D gene uncertain. The CDR3 is 14 amino acids. Germline CDR1 KGHSH, CDR2 LQKENI. V gave up 4 bases and J gave up 2 bases, with 12 bases separating them. CDR3 nucleotide sequence: TGTGCCAGCTCACAAAAGAAGGGCCCCTACGAGCAGTACTTC. Translated: CASSQKKGPYEQYF.

The chain recombines TRBV25-1 with TRBJ1-2; 10 bases are shared with TRBD1. J was trimmed by 8 bases and V by 4 bases; bases with no gene match: 4. The CDR3 sequence is 13 residues long. From germline, CDR1 is MGHDK and CDR2 SYGVNS. CDR3 sequence reads: CASSGPGQGGYTF. CDR3 in DNA: TGTGCCAGCAGTGGCCCGGGACAGGGGGGCTACACCTTC.

Worth noting for this clone: Because the CDR3's place on the DNA is in doubt, the DNA is left out and the CDR3 is given as listed by TCRdb. The genes are TRBV21-1 and TRBJ2-7. TRBV21-1 is marked as a pseudogene. Counting both end residues, the CDR3 totals 14 amino acids. The CDR3 region is CASRWGSGIHEQYF.

The rearrangement joins TRBV6-5 to TRBJ1-2; D is perhaps TRBD1 (6 bases). CDR1 and CDR2 from the germline V gene are MNHEY and SVGAGI. V gave up 0 bases and J gave up 4 bases, with 9 bases separating them. The CDR3 extends over 14 amino acids. The DNA of the CDR3 is TGTGCCAGCAGTTACTCTCCAGGGGCCTATGGCTACACCTTC. Translation: CASSYSPGAYGYTF.